This T cell receptor (beta chain) was sequenced during a study of identifying expanded T cells in peripheral blood. This clone showed up just a few times. Its antigen is undetermined. CDR3 size: 15 residues. Trimming shortened V by 3 bases and J by 6 bases, and 17 bases separated the two germline ends. Germline V gene sequence: CDR1 MDHEN, CDR2 SYDVKM. Using immunoSEQ multiplex PCR, the repertoire was profiled, and TCRdb retains in-frame clones only, with some absent. The sample has under 150,000 clones, 80% to 90% seen once; the top ten hold roughly 7.9%. Study outcomes and limitations: Approximately 2-week clone count variance significantly increased as total template count grew.

The J gene is TRBJ1-2, the V gene TRBV28, with D perhaps matching TRBD1 (6 bases). This clonotype was sampled from a person between 18 and 75 years old in good health. Sequenced material: blood. CDR3 amino acids: CASSLVKSRGDGYTF. CDR3 sequence (DNA): TGTGCCAGCAGTTTGGTGAAGAGCAGGGGCGATGGCTACACCTTC.